Below are 19 T cell receptor beta chains sequenced from a single sample in a study of cytomegalovirus exposure and HLA in healthy donors. 60 Vbeta and 13 Jbeta primers were used in PCR. The method was immunoSEQ multiplex PCR; TCRdb's version includes in-frame clones alone and lacks a portion of them. The sample yields about 120,000 clones, over 65% seen once. Source material: PBMCs. The receptors shown here come from a woman between 40 and 55 years old in good health and CMV-seropositive.

This clone was picked up a small number of times. CDR3 sequence (DNA): TGTGCCAGCAGTAAGCCACAGGGGCTAGGAAGGGAGACCCAGTACTTC. Amino acid sequence: CASSKPQGLGRETQYF. The chain links TRBV27 to TRBJ2-5; 7 bases are a match to TRBD1. J was trimmed by 5 bases and V by 5 bases; bases with no gene match: 14. Germline CDR1 MNHEY, CDR2 SMNVEV (reference sequence). The CDR3 is 16 amino acids.

V and J are TRBV5-1 and TRBJ1-2; 8 nucleotides align to TRBD1. Germline CDR1 and CDR2: SGHRS and YFSETQ. Trimming took 3 bases from V and 8 from J; bases not matched to a gene: 6. The CDR3 covers 13 residues. The CDR3 bases are TGCGCCAGCAGCTGGATACAGGGGGAGGGCTACACCTTC. It translates to CASSWIQGEGYTF. The variable domain in full, completed from reference TRBV5-1 and TRBJ1-2, reads KAGVTQTPRYLIKTRGQQVTLSCSPISGHRSVSWYQQTPGQGLQFLFEYFSETQRNKGNFPGRFSGRQFSNSRSEMNVSTLELGDSALYLCASSWIQGEGYTFGSGTRLTVV.

The sample holds one count of this clone. The V and J genes are TRBV28 and TRBJ1-2, with D hard to call. This CDR3 has 12 residues. Trimming left V 1 base short and J 4 bases short, with 4 bases between. Germline V gene lookup returns CDR1 MDHEN and CDR2 SYDVKM. Here the CDR3 reads CASSLSGYGYTF. For the CDR3, the DNA is TGTGCCAGCAGTTTATCAGGCTATGGCTACACCTTC.

This clone occurred a few times. J is TRBJ2-1 and V is TRBV7-9; maybe TRBD1 (6 bases). Germline values: CDR1 SEHNR, CDR2 FQNEAQ (reference sequence). This CDR3 spans 15 amino acids. With 5 bases removed from V and 0 bases from J, the gap between germline ends came to 11 bases. In DNA form, the CDR3 reads TGTGCCAGCAGCGGCGGACAGAGCTCCTACAATGAGCAGTTCTTC. Protein: CASSGGQSSYNEQFF.

The CDR3 DNA reads as TGTGCCAGCAGCTCTCCGGAGAAGAGCTCCTACGAGCAGTACTTC. Its translation is CASSSPEKSSYEQYF. The J gene is TRBJ2-7, the V gene TRBV11-2; D gene unclear. The CDR3 consists of 15 residues. Trimming took off 4 bases at V and 0 bases at J, with 13 bases between the two ends. The germline V gene has CDR1 SGHAT and CDR2 FQNNGV.

The V gene is TRBV10-2, the J gene TRBJ2-5, with D possibly TRBD2 on 5 matching bases. In germline, CDR1 is WSHSY, CDR2 SAAADI. The CDR3 is 15 amino acids. V shed 1 base and J shed 5 bases, with 14 bases lying between them. CDR3 in amino acids: CASSEFEGLGETQYF. The CDR3 DNA sequence: TGCGCCAGCAGTGAGTTTGAGGGCCTGGGGGAGACCCAGTACTTC.

The V gene is TRBV6-5, the J gene TRBJ2-5; D is possibly TRBD2 (5 bases). Germline-derived CDR1 and CDR2 are MNHEY and SVGAGI. The CDR3 spans 15 residues. V was cut by 0 bases and J by 5 bases, with 13 bases left in between. Here the CDR3 reads CASSYSKGVGETQYF. DNA of the CDR3: TGTGCCAGCAGTTACTCGAAGGGAGTAGGGGAGACCCAGTACTTC.

This chain joins TRBV19 and TRBJ1-1; weak D call: TRBD1 (6 bases). The V and J ends lost 4 bases and 4 bases respectively, with 10 bases between them. The CDR3 covers 13 residues. The germline V gene has CDR1 LNHDA and CDR2 SQIVND (reference sequence). The CDR3 coding sequence is TGTGCCAGTAGTACGGACAGCGGCACTGAAGCTTTCTTT. Residues: CASSTDSGTEAFF.

The J gene is TRBJ1-2, the V gene TRBV19; D perhaps matches TRBD1 (5 bases). This CDR3 contains 16 residues. Per germline, CDR1 LNHDA and CDR2 SQIVND (reference sequence). V lost 5 bases and J lost 5, with 21 bases in between. The CDR3 nucleotides read TGTGCCAGTAGTCTAAGCGGGACGGATTTCTATTATGGCTACACCTTC. This gives the protein CASSLSGTDFYYGYTF.

The chain combines TRBV9 with TRBJ2-1, with D tentatively TRBD2 (5 bases). Trimming pared 1 base from V and 4 bases from J, leaving 9 bases between. CDR3 length: 14 residues. Germline loops: CDR1 SGDLS, CDR2 YYNGEE. The CDR3, as DNA: TGTGCCAGCAGCGTAACGGCGGGTTACAATGAGCAGTTCTTC. This gives the protein CASSVTAGYNEQFF.

J is TRBJ2-7 and V is TRBV5-1, with TRBD2 identical over 11 bases. The length of the CDR3 is 16 residues. Trimming removed 4 bases from V and 1 base from J; junction bases left unmatched: 7. Germline CDR1 reads SGHRS; CDR2 reads YFSETQ. CDR3 region: CASSRMTSGTSYEQYF. Here the CDR3 DNA reads TGCGCCAGCAGCCGGATGACTAGCGGGACATCCTACGAGCAGTACTTC. The complete variable domain, with remaining parts taken from reference TRBV5-1 and TRBJ2-7, reads KAGVTQTPRYLIKTRGQQVTLSCSPISGHRSVSWYQQTPGQGLQFLFEYFSETQRNKGNFPGRFSGRQFSNSRSEMNVSTLELGDSALYLCASSRMTSGTSYEQYFGPGTRLTVT.

The chain combines TRBV5-1 with TRBJ2-3; 8 bases are shared with TRBD2. Germline V gives CDR1 SGHRS, CDR2 YFSETQ. The junction had 6 bases not matched to a gene; V was cut back by 1 base and J by 2 bases. This CDR3 contains 16 residues. The CDR3 nucleotides are TGCGCCAGCAGCTTGCGACTAGCGAGTAACACAGATACGCAGTATTTT. Translated: CASSLRLASNTDTQYF.

This clone was recorded a few times. The chain couples TRBV6-1 to TRBJ2-7; tentatively, D is TRBD2 (6 bases). The V end was cut by 6 bases, the J end by 2 bases, with 17 bases between. CDR3 length equals 15 residues. Germline V gene sequence: CDR1 MNHNS, CDR2 SASEGT. CDR3 region: CASSEPGLQTYEQYF. CDR3 bases: TGTGCCAGCAGCGAACCGGGACTTCAGACCTACGAGCAGTACTTC.

This clone was counted once. V gene TRBV27 combines with J gene TRBJ2-7, with TRBD2 identical over 14 bases. The CDR3 spans 22 residues. J gave up 0 bases and V 1 base, and 17 bases lay outside the gene matches. CDR1 is MNHEY and CDR2 is SMNVEV in the germline V gene (reference sequence). As DNA, the CDR3 is TGTGCCAGCAGTTTATTCCACAACCCGGGACTAGCGGGAGATATCAGCTCCTACGAGCAGTACTTC. Translating gives CASSLFHNPGLAGDISSYEQYF.

The rearrangement uses TRBV11-3 and TRBJ2-1, with TRBD2 matching 11 bases. V lost 1 base to trimming and J lost 5 bases; unmatched junction nucleotides: 1. The V gene's germline CDR1 is SGHNT and CDR2 YENEEA. The CDR3 totals 15 residues. CDR3 sequence: CASSLVAGGDNEQFF. In nucleotides, the CDR3 is TGTGCCAGCAGCTTAGTAGCGGGAGGGGACAATGAGCAGTTCTTC.

V usage is TRBV4-1 and J usage is TRBJ2-1, with a weak D call TRBD1 (6 bases). The germline V gene has CDR1 MGHRA and CDR2 YSYEKL. The ends were cut back, 2 bases at V and 9 bases at J, with 17 bases in the middle. The CDR3 has 15 amino acids. The CDR3: CASSQNPWGPFEQFF. In DNA form, the CDR3 reads TGCGCCAGCAGCCAAAACCCCTGGGGGCCGTTTGAGCAGTTCTTC.

This chain joins TRBV18 and TRBJ1-5, with D unclear. V was shortened by 2 bases and J by 6 bases, with 11 bases between the two germline ends. Germline assignment: CDR1 KGHSH and CDR2 LQKENI. The CDR3 consists of 14 residues. The CDR3 region has the DNA TGTGCCAGCTCACCATCCCCGGCGGGTCAGCCCCAGCATTTT. Translation: CASSPSPAGQPQHF.

The V call is TRBV30, the J call TRBJ2-7, with 7 bases matching TRBD1. The ends lost 2 bases at V and 4 bases at J; junction bases unmatched: 2. CDR3 size: 12 residues. The germline V gene has CDR1 GTSNPN and CDR2 SVGIG (reference sequence). Written as DNA, the CDR3 is TGTGCCTGGAGTAGACAGGGATACGAGCAGTACTTC. The encoded protein is CAWSRQGYEQYF. The entire variable domain, with the rest obtained from reference TRBV30 and TRBJ2-7, is as follows: SQTIHQWPATLVQPVGSPLSLECTVEGTSNPNLYWYRQAAGRGLQLLFYSVGIGQISSEVPQNLSASRPQDRQFILSSKKLLLSDSGFYLCAWSRQGYEQYFGPGTRLTVT.

V gene TRBV4-3 combines with J gene TRBJ1-2; 7 nucleotides agree with TRBD1. The CDR3 has 16 amino acids. Trimming cost V 4 bases and J 5 bases; bases outside gene matches: 13. Per the germline V gene, CDR1 is LGHNA and CDR2 is YSLEER. The CDR3 DNA is TGCGCCAGCAGCCCAAGCTTAGGGGGCCCCGGTTATGGCTACACCTTC. It encodes CASSPSLGGPGYGYTF.